This T cell receptor (beta chain) came from a study of blood T cell repertoires in COVID-19. Across the whole study: Acute and convalescent COVID-19 specimens originated in the United States, Italy and Spain. PBMCs, B-cell-depleted T cells, or T cells were the source of the cDNA or gDNA that made up the material.

TCRdb's table, derived via immunoSEQ multiplex PCR, lists solely in-frame clones and lacks some. The sample lists under 200,000 clones; roughly 85% were seen once. V was clipped by 0 bases and J by 6 bases; unmatched bases: 11. The CDR3 sequence is 17 residues long. Germline V gives CDR1 SGDLS, CDR2 YYNGEE. Each participant's cohort was designated according to participant-reported clinical history. This TCR derives from a man aged 55 to 70 who had recovered from COVID-19. The chain employs TRBV9 and TRBJ2-2; 7 positions agree with TRBD2. Material: PBMCs or T cells enriched from blood (not recorded which). Written as DNA, the CDR3 is TGTGCCAGCAGCGTAGCTGGGACGGCTAGCGGTCCCGGGGAGCTGTTTTTT. It yields the protein CASSVAGTASGPGELFF.